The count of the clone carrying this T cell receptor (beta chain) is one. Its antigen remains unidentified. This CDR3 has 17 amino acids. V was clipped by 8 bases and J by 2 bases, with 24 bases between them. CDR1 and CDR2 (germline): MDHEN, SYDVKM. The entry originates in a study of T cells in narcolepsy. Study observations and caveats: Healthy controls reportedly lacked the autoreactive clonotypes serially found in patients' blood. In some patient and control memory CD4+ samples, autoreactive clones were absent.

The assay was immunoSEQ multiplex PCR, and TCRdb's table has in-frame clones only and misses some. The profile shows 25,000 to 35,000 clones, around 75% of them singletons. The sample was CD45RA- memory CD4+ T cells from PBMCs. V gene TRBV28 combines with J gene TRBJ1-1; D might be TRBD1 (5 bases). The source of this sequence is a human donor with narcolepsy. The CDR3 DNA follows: TGTGCCAGCCCCGGCTGGGGGTTTCCCCTCGAAAACACTGAAGCTTTCTTT. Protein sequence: CASPGWGFPLENTEAFF. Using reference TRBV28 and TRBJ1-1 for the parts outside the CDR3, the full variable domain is DVKVTQSSRYLVKRTGEKVFLECVQDMDHENMFWYRQDPGLGLRLIYFSYDVKMKEKGDIPEGYSVSREKKERFSLILESASTNQTSMYLCASPGWGFPLENTEAFFGQGTRLTVV.